The 17 T cell receptor beta chains below all came from one sample that was sequenced in a study of blood T cell repertoires in COVID-19. Produced via immunoSEQ multiplex PCR; TCRdb's table is partial and in-frame only. The data hold about 34,000 clones, with 90% observed a single time. Source material: peripheral blood. All receptors derive from a man older than 75 with acute or convalescent COVID-19.

The chain recombines TRBV7-7 with TRBJ2-5, with TRBD1 matching 7 bases. The V gene's germline CDR1 is SSHAT and CDR2 FNYEAQ (reference sequence). The trim removed 5 bases at V and 5 bases at J, leaving 8 bases unmatched. The length of the CDR3 is 14 residues. In DNA, the CDR3 is TGTGCCAGCAGCCGAGGGGGCTTAGGGGAGACCCAGTACTTC. Translated: CASSRGGLGETQYF.

V and J are TRBV7-8 and TRBJ1-1; possible D gene TRBD1, 5 bases. The length of the CDR3 is 13 residues. The germline V gene encodes CDR1 SGHVS and CDR2 FQNEAQ. V was trimmed by 0 bases and J by 7 bases, leaving 9 bases between them. The CDR3 DNA reads as TGTGCCAGCAGCTTAGCAGGGGTCGGTGAAGCTTTCTTT. It specifies CASSLAGVGEAFF.

The chain is built from TRBV6-5 and TRBJ2-2, with a tentative D call TRBD2 (7 bases). CDR1 is MNHEY, CDR2 SVGAGI, per germline. CDR3 length: 16 residues. V lost 2 bases to trimming and J lost 5 bases, with 15 bases between them. The CDR3 is CASSYRAGAGTGELFF. In nucleotides, the CDR3 is TGTGCCAGCAGTTACCGGGCGGGGGCCGGGACCGGGGAGCTGTTTTTT.

The chain has TRBV5-1 and TRBJ1-3; D gene unclear. Germline V CDR1 and CDR2: SGHRS, YFSETQ. This CDR3 has 16 residues. V shed 4 bases and J shed 0 bases, with 14 bases lying between them. For the CDR3, the DNA is TGCGCCAGCAGCCCCGGTCAATGGAGCTCTGGAAACACCATATATTTT. Amino acid sequence: CASSPGQWSSGNTIYF. Based on the CDR3 plus reference TRBV5-1 and TRBJ1-3, the full variable domain is KAGVTQTPRYLIKTRGQQVTLSCSPISGHRSVSWYQQTPGQGLQFLFEYFSETQRNKGNFPGRFSGRQFSNSRSEMNVSTLELGDSALYLCASSPGQWSSGNTIYFGEGSWLTVV.

V and J are TRBV30 and TRBJ2-2; 7 bases are a match to TRBD2. Trimming cost V 3 bases and J 6 bases; bases outside gene matches: 4. CDR3 size: 13 residues. The germline V gene encodes CDR1 GTSNPN and CDR2 SVGIG (reference sequence). Here the CDR3 DNA reads TGTGCCTGGAGCCCACGGGGGGCCGGGGAGCTGTTTTTT. Translating gives CAWSPRGAGELFF.

This clone was seen just once. This chain links TRBV5-1 with TRBJ1-4, with 10 bases that match TRBD1. In germline, CDR1 is SGHRS, CDR2 YFSETQ. Trimming took 2 bases from V and 7 from J; bases not matched to a gene: 2. This CDR3 region has 14 residues. CDR3 amino acids: CASSFRTGGEKLFF. CDR3 DNA sequence: TGCGCCAGCAGCTTCCGGACAGGGGGTGAAAAACTGTTTTTT.

The CDR3 loop is CASSPRNRSSGNTIYF. CDR3 sequence (DNA): TGTGCCAGCAGCCCTCGCAACAGGTCCTCTGGAAACACCATATATTTT. The rearrangement joins TRBV7-9 to TRBJ1-3; D possibly corresponds to TRBD1 (5 bases). CDR3 length: 16 residues. CDR1 and CDR2 (germline): SEHNR, FQNEAQ (reference sequence). With 5 bases removed from V and 0 bases from J, the gap between germline ends came to 14 bases.

The chain recombines TRBV6-5 with TRBJ1-2; possibly TRBD1 for D (6 bases). The CDR3 spans 14 residues. Germline CDR1 is MNHEY and CDR2 is SVGAGI. Trimming left V 7 bases short and J 3 bases short, with 15 bases between. CDR3 nucleotides: TGTGCCAGCACTCCAGGGACATCAGACTATGGCTACACCTTC. Protein: CASTPGTSDYGYTF.

This clone appeared once. The chain recombines TRBV21-1 with TRBJ1-6; the table assigns TRBD1, which was not confirmed against the DNA. TRBV21-1 corresponds to a pseudogene. The CDR3 has 20 amino acids. The CDR3 sequence: CASTSLQSQVPSSYNSPLHF. For the CDR3, the DNA is TGTGCCAGCACCTCTTTACAGAGTCAAGTCCCAAGTTCCTATAATTCACCCCTCCACTTT.

The V and J genes are TRBV5-5 and TRBJ1-4; D ambiguous. CDR1 SGHKS and CDR2 YYEKEE come from the germline V gene (reference sequence). CDR3 size: 16 residues. Trimming removed 4 bases at V and 7 bases at J, with 20 bases between. The CDR3 reads CASSNRHISSGEKLFF. CDR3 in DNA: TGTGCCAGCAGCAACCGACACATCTCCAGCGGTGAAAAACTGTTTTTT.

The chain carries TRBV11-2 and TRBJ2-5, with TRBD2 identical over 9 bases. Looked up from germline, CDR1 is SGHAT and CDR2 is FQNNGV. The CDR3 has 19 amino acids. V was clipped by 6 bases and J by 0 bases; unmatched bases: 17. The CDR3 coding sequence is TGTGCCAGCAGGGTAGGCGGGGGGGCAGTCGGAACGTACCAAGAGACCCAGTACTTC. This codes for CASRVGGGAVGTYQETQYF.

This clone was seen a few times. J is TRBJ1-3 and V is TRBV30, with TRBD1 identical over 8 bases. The CDR3 has 15 residues. Trimming cost V 6 bases and J 2 bases; bases outside gene matches: 9. Germline V gene data show CDR1 as GTSNPN and CDR2 as SVGIG (reference sequence). In DNA form, the CDR3 reads TGTGCCTGCCCGGGACAGGCGGGGCCTGGAAACACCATATATTTT. It codes for CACPGQAGPGNTIYF.

The J gene is TRBJ2-1, the V gene TRBV3-1 (or the pseudogene TRBV3-2); the match to TRBD2 covers 7 bases. V trimming: 6 bases; J trimming: 1 base; junction bases outside the gene matches: 6. This CDR3 contains 15 residues. Germline values: CDR1 LGHDT, CDR2 YNNKEL (reference sequence). This chain's CDR3 is CASRDLAVSYNEQFF. CDR3 nucleotide sequence: TGTGCCAGCAGAGATCTAGCGGTTTCCTACAATGAGCAGTTCTTC.

The genes are TRBV7-9 and TRBJ2-5, with TRBD2 as a possible D gene (6 bases). The CDR3 has 13 amino acids. CDR1 and CDR2 (germline): SEHNR, FQNEAQ (reference sequence). V was clipped by 1 base and J by 9 bases, with 12 bases between them. CDR3 in amino acids: CASSLGTAGPQYF. DNA for the CDR3: TGTGCCAGCAGCTTAGGCACGGCGGGGCCCCAGTACTTC.

The J gene is TRBJ1-1, the V gene TRBV19; D is unresolved. The CDR3 totals 14 residues. V lost 6 bases and J lost 1, with 12 bases in between. Per the germline V gene, CDR1 is LNHDA and CDR2 is SQIVND (reference sequence). The CDR3 sequence is CASSLRSGNTEAFF. As DNA, the CDR3 is TGTGCCAGTAGCCTTCGCTCGGGGAACACTGAAGCTTTCTTT.

The chain is built from TRBV10-1 and TRBJ2-1, with D hard to call. The CDR3 sequence is 13 residues long. The germline gives CDR1 WNHNN, CDR2 SYGVQD (reference sequence). Trimming stripped 2 bases from V and 4 bases from J, with 6 bases between. CDR3 coding DNA: TGCGCCAGCAGTGAGGGGCTATACAATGAGCAGTTCTTC. Its translation is CASSEGLYNEQFF.

A few counts support this clone. The rearrangement uses TRBV7-3 and TRBJ2-3, with 7 bases lining up with TRBD2. The CDR3 is made up of 17 amino acids. Losses at the gene ends were 7 bases for V and 5 bases for J; bases not matched to a gene: 18. Germline-derived CDR1 and CDR2 are SGHTA and FQGTGA. The CDR3 sequence: CASNPRDYISRLDTQYF. The DNA for the CDR3 is TGTGCCAGCAACCCCAGGGACTACATATCTCGACTAGATACGCAGTATTTT.